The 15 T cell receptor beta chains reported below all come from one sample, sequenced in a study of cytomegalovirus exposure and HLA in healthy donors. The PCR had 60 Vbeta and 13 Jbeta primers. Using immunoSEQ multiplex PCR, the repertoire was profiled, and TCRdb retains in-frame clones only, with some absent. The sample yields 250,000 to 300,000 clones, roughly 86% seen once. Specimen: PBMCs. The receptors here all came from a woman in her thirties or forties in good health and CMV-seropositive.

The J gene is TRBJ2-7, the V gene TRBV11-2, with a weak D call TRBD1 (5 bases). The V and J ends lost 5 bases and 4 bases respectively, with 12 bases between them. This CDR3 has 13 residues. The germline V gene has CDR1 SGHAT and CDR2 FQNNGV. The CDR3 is CASSPGHQYEQYF. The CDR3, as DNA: TGTGCCAGCAGCCCTGGACACCAATACGAGCAGTACTTC.

The CDR3 here is CASSIWFGTGYEQYF. CDR3 DNA sequence: TGTGCCAGTAGTATATGGTTCGGGACAGGCTACGAGCAGTACTTC. The chain joins TRBV19 to TRBJ2-7; 8 nucleotides agree with TRBD1. CDR1 and CDR2 (germline): LNHDA, SQIVND (reference sequence). This CDR3 is 15 amino acids long. Trimming at V came to 2 bases and at J to 3 bases, leaving 6 bases not matched to a gene. Combining the CDR3 with reference TRBV19 and TRBJ2-7 gives the whole variable domain DGGITQSPKYLFRKEGQNVTLSCEQNLNHDAMYWYRQDPGQGLRLIYYSQIVNDFQKGDIAEGYSVSREKKESFPLTVTSAQKNPTAFYLCASSIWFGTGYEQYFGPGTRLTVT.

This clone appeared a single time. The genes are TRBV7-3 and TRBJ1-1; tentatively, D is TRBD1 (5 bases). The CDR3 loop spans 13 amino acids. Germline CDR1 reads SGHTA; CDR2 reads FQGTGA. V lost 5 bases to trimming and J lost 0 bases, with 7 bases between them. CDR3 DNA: TGTGCCAGCAGCCAAGGGGTGAACACTGAAGCTTTCTTT. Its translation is CASSQGVNTEAFF.

CDR3 in amino acids: CASSEPGQRNTGELFF. The CDR3 DNA reads TGTGCCAGCAGTGAACCAGGACAGAGGAACACCGGGGAGCTGTTTTTT. V usage is TRBV6-1 and J usage is TRBJ2-2, with D perhaps TRBD1 (6 bases). There are 16 residues in the CDR3. Trimming cost V 2 bases and J 1 base, with 11 bases left between them. Germline CDR1 reads MNHNS; CDR2 reads SASEGT.

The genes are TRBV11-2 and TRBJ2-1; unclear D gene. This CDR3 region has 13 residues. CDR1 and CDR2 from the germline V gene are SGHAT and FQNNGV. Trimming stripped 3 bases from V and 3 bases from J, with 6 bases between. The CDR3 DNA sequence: TGTGCCAGCAGCTTGAACAGCTACAATGAGCAGTTCTTC. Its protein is CASSLNSYNEQFF.

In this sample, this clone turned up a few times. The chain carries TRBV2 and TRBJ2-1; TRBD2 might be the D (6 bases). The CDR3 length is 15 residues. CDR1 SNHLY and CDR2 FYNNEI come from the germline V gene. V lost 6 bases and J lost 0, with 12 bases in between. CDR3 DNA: TGTGCCAGCAGATGGGGGGAGAGCTCCTACAATGAGCAGTTCTTC. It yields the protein CASRWGESSYNEQFF.

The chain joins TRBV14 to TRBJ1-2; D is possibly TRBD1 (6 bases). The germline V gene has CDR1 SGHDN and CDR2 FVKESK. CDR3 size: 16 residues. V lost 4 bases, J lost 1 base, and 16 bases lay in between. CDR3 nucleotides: TGTGCCAGCAGCCCCGGACAGCGAATATTTAACTATGGCTACACCTTC. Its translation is CASSPGQRIFNYGYTF.

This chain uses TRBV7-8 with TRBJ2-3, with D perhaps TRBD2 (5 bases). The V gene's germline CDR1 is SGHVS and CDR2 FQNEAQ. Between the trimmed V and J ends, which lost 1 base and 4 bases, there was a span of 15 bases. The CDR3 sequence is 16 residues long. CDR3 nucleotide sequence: TGTGCCAGCAGCTTAGAACTAGGCTATCGCCCAGATACGCAGTATTTT. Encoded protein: CASSLELGYRPDTQYF.

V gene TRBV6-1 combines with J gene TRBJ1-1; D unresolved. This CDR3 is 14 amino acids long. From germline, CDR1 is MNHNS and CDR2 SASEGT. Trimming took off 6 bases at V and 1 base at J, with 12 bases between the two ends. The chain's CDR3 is CASSTTGANTEAFF. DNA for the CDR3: TGTGCCAGCAGCACCACGGGAGCGAACACTGAAGCTTTCTTT.

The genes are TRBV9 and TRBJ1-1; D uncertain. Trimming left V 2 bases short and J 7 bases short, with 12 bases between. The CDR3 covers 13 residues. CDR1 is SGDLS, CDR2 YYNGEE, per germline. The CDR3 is CASSVFGGREAFF. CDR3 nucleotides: TGTGCCAGCAGCGTCTTCGGAGGTCGTGAAGCTTTCTTT. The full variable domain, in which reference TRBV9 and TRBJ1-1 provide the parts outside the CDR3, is DSGVTQTPKHLITATGQRVTLRCSPRSGDLSVYWYQQSLDQGLQFLIQYYNGEERAKGNILERFSAQQFPDLHSELNLSSLELGDSALYFCASSVFGGREAFFGQGTRLTVV.

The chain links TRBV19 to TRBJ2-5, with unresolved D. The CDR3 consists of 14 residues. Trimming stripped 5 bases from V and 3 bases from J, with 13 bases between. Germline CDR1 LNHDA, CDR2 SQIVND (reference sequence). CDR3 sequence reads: CASSPSAGEETQYF. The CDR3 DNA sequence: TGTGCCAGTAGTCCGAGCGCTGGAGAAGAGACCCAGTACTTC.

The CDR3 sequence is CASGTATGGQETQYF. DNA of the CDR3: TGCGCCAGTGGCACCGCGACAGGGGGCCAAGAGACCCAGTACTTC. The rearrangement links TRBV5-1 to TRBJ2-5, with TRBD1 identical over 9 bases. J gave up 1 base and V 8 bases, and 9 bases lay outside the gene matches. The CDR3 contains 15 residues. Per germline, CDR1 SGHRS and CDR2 YFSETQ.

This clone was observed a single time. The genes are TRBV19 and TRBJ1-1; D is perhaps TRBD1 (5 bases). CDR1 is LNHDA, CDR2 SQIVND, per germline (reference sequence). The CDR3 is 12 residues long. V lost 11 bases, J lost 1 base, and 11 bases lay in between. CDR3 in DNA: TGTGCCGTGGCTCAGGGGAACACTGAAGCTTTCTTT. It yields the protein CAVAQGNTEAFF.

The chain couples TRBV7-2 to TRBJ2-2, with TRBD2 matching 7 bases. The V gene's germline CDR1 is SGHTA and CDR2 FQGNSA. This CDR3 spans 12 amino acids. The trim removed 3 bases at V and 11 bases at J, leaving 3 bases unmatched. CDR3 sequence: CASSLMGLELFF. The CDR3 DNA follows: TGTGCCAGCAGCTTGATGGGACTAGAGCTGTTTTTT.

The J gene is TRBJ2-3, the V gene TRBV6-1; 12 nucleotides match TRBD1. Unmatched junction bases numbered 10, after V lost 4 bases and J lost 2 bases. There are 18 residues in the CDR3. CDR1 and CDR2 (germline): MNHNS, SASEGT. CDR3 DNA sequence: TGTGCCAGCAGTGCACCTCCGGGACAGGGGGCTAACACAGATACGCAGTATTTT. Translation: CASSAPPGQGANTDTQYF.